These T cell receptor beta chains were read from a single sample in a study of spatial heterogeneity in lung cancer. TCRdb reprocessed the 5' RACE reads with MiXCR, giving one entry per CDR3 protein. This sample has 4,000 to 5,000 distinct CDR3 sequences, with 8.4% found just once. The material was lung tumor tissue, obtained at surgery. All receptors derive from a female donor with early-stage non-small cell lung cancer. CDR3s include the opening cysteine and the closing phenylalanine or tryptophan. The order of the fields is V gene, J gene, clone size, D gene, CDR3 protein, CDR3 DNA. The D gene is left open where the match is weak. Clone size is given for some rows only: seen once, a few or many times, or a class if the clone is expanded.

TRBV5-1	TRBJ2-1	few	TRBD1	CASSLEDRASDEQFF	TGCGCCAGCAGCTTGGAGGACAGGGCCTCCGATGAGCAGTTCTTC
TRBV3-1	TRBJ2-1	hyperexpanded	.	CASSSTGYNEQFF	TGTGCCAGCAGCTCCACAGGGTACAATGAGCAGTTCTTC
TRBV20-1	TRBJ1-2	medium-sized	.	CSWRRPTLKEGYTF	TGCAGTTGGCGCAGGCCAACCCTCAAGGAGGGCTACACCTTC
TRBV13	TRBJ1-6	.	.	CASSLGPGALNSPLHF	TGTGCCAGCAGCTTGGGACCGGGGGCCCTAAATTCACCCCTCCACTTT
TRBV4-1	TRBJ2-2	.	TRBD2	CASSPRASGATGELFF	TGCGCCAGCAGCCCTAGGGCAAGCGGGGCCACCGGGGAGCTGTTTTTT
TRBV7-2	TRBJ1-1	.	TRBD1	CASSLARGRSEAFF	TGTGCCAGCAGCTTAGCCAGGGGGCGTTCTGAAGCTTTCTTT
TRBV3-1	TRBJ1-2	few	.	CASSPRGSYGYTF	TGTGCCAGCAGCCCCCGGGGGTCCTATGGCTACACCTTC
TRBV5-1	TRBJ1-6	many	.	CASSLEKGGSSYNSPLHF	TGCGCCAGCAGCTTGGAAAAGGGTGGGAGCTCCTATAATTCACCCCTCCACTTT
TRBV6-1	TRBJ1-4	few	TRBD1	CASSGSTGDPNEKLFF	TGTGCCAGCAGTGGATCAACAGGGGATCCTAATGAAAAACTGTTTTTT
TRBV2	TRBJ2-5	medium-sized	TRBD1	CASSGAGGVQTQYF	TGTGCCAGCAGTGGAGCAGGGGGTGTTCAGACCCAGTACTTC
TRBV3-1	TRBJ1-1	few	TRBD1	CASSPGQGIDTEAFF	TGTGCCAGCAGCCCGGGACAGGGGATCGACACTGAAGCTTTCTTT
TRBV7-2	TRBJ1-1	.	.	CASSLVNTEAFF	TGTGCCAGCAGCTTAGTAAACACTGAAGCTTTCTTT
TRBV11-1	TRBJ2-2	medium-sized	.	CASRTNQDTGELFF	TGTGCCAGCAGAACTAACCAGGACACCGGGGAGCTGTTTTTT
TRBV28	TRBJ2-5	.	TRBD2	CASSFWVAGPGTQYF	TGTGCCAGCAGTTTTTGGGTAGCGGGGCCCGGGACCCAGTACTTC
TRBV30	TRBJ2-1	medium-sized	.	CAWSAQVYNEQFF	TGTGCCTGGAGTGCGCAGGTGTACAATGAGCAGTTCTTC
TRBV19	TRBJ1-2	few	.	CASKLRGFEYGYTF	TGTGCCAGCAAACTAAGGGGCTTCGAGTATGGCTACACCTTC
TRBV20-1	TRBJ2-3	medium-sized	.	CSAQSGLLWRAREQYF	TGCAGTGCCCAGAGTGGGTTGTTGTGGAGGGCTCGCGAGCAGTATTTT
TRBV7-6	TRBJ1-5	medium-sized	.	CASSLRQVSNQPQHF	TGTGCCAGCAGCTTACGGCAGGTTAGCAATCAGCCCCAGCATTTT
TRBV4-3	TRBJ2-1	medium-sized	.	CASSQGGLASSYNEQFF	TGCGCCAGCAGCCAAGGGGGGCTAGCGAGCTCCTACAATGAGCAGTTCTTC
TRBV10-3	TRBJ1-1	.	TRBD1	CAISVDRGTEAFF	TGTGCCATCAGTGTAGACAGGGGGACTGAAGCTTTCTTT
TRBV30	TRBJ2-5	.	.	CAWSHRKEPQETQYF	TGTGCCTGGAGTCATCGCAAGGAACCCCAAGAGACCCAGTACTTC
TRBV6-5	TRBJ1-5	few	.	CANRSDPQHF	TGTGCCAACAGGAGTGATCCCCAGCATTTT
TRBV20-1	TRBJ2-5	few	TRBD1	CSARNRGVGQETQYF	TGCAGTGCTAGAAACAGGGGGGTGGGTCAAGAGACCCAGTACTTC
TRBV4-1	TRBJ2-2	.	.	CASSQEKGYTGELFF	TGCGCCAGCAGCCAAGAAAAGGGGTACACCGGGGAGCTGTTTTTT
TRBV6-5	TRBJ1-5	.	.	CASSIHSNQPQHF	TGTGCCAGCAGTATCCACAGCAATCAGCCCCAGCATTTT
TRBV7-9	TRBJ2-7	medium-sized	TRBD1	CASSLSDRGTSYEQYF	TGTGCCAGCAGCTTGTCCGACAGGGGCACATCGTACGAGCAGTACTTC
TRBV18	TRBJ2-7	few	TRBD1	CASSPGPGGAKLYEQYF	TGTGCCAGCTCCCCCGGGCCAGGGGGCGCCAAGCTCTACGAGCAGTACTTC
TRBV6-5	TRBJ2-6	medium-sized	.	CASSLGLGANVLTF	TGTGCCAGCAGTCTGGGCCTCGGGGCCAACGTCCTGACTTTC
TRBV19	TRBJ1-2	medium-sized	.	CASKPRQVANYGYTF	TGTGCCAGTAAACCGCGACAGGTAGCTAACTATGGCTACACCTTC